This TCR beta chain emerged from a study of cytomegalovirus exposure and HLA in healthy donors. The PCR contained 60 Vbeta and 13 Jbeta primers. Sequenced by immunoSEQ multiplex PCR; TCRdb stores in-frame clones only, minus some. Among around 19,000 clones listed, about four fifths were seen once. Germline CDR1 is SGHTA and CDR2 is FQGNSA. Trimming left V 1 base short and J 4 bases short, with 10 bases between. The CDR3 extends over 14 amino acids. This donor lacks a recorded CMV serostatus. The sample taken for sequencing was PBMCs. The receptor was isolated from a human donor in good health. The rearrangement uses TRBV7-2 and TRBJ1-2; perhaps TRBD1 as D (6 bases). CDR3 loop: CASSLDRVPYGYTF. The CDR3 nucleotides read TGTGCCAGCAGCTTAGACAGGGTACCCTATGGCTACACCTTC. Full variable domain (rest looked up from reference TRBV7-2 and TRBJ1-2): GAGVSQSPSNKVTEKGKDVELRCDPISGHTALYWYRQSLGQGLEFLIYFQGNSAPDKSGLPSDRFSAERTGGSVSTLTIQRTQQEDSAVYLCASSLDRVPYGYTFGSGTRLTVV.